The sequence of this TCR beta chain was determined in a study of shared clonotypes between healthy human individuals. Across the whole study: Each donor's CD8 memory used one plate, CD8 naive two, each CD4 subset three.

Both subsets, CD45RA+ naive and CD45RA-negative memory, were split from the CD4+ cells. Findings and limits, study-wide: Owing to a small donor count, the genetic and exposure-history diversity represented was limited.

This clone was seen a handful of times. As yet, its antigen is unknown. In the authors' methods: ImmunoSEQ gave junction-only sequences without quality scores, so filtering differed. Assay: immunoSEQ multiplex PCR; the TCRdb copy retains only in-frame clones and omits some. The V and J calls and clone size are taken from that table; D and trimming were inferred from the DNA. The data show 300,000 or so clones, approximately 79% seen once. This CDR3 is built from 14 residues. Germline values: CDR1 KGHSH, CDR2 LQKENI. V shed 5 bases and J shed 1 base, with 11 bases lying between them. The origin of this receptor is a man aged 30-40 years in good health. V usage is TRBV18 and J usage is TRBJ1-1; D is ambiguous. The sample taken for sequencing was memory CD4+ T cells sorted from blood. This sample's subset: CD45RA-negative fraction. CDR3 bases: TGTGCCAGCTCATCCTCCCAATCGAACACTGAAGCTTTCTTT. Translating it yields CASSSSQSNTEAFF. The whole variable domain, remainder taken from reference TRBV18 and TRBJ1-1, is NAGVMQNPRHLVRRRGQEARLRCSPMKGHSHVYWYRQLPEEGLKFMVYLQKENIIDESGMPKERFSAEFPKEGPSILRIQQVVRGDSAAYFCASSSSQSNTEAFFGQGTRLTVV.